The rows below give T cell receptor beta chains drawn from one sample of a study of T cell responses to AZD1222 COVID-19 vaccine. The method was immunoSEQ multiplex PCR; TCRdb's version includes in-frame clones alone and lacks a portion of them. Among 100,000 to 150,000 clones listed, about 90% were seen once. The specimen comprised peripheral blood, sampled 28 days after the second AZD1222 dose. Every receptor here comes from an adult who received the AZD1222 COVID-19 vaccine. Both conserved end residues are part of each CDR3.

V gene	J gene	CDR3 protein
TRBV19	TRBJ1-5	CASSIGRSDQPQHF
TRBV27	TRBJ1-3	CAMAQGPGNTIYF
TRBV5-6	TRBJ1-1	CASSSLQGVSEAFF
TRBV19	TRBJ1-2	CASSIGGQGANYGYTF
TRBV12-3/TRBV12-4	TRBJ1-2	CASSEVGQLIF
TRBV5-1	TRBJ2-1	CASSLRPLGSYNEQFF
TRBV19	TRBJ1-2	CASSGGDSDYGYTF
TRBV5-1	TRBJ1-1	CASSLGQGAGTEAFF
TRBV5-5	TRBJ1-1	CASSRLSGVLREAFF
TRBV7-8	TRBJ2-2	CASSLAGPAQGTGELFF
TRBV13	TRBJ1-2	CASSPRDGYTF
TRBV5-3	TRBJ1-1	CARSLTGVDTEAFF
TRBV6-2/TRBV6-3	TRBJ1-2	CASSQQGNYGYTF
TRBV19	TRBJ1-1	CASSLQGANTEAFF
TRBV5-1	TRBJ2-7	CASSLTGGKAYEQYF
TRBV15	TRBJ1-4	CATSRPPGANEKLFF
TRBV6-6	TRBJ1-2	CASSLSDYGYTF
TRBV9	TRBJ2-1	CASSVGAGARYNEQFF
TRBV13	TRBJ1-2	CASSFGGSSPYGYTF
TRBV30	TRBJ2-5	CAWTEQAGETQYF
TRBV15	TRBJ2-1	CATGNVHNEQFF
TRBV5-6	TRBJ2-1	CASSLARDSYNEQFF
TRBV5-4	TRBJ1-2	CASSFPGFDGYTF
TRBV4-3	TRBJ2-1	CASSQTPGLAGGVHEQFF
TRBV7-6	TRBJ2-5	CASSGETGGLETQYF
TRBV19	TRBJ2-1	CASSAASGMWNEQFF
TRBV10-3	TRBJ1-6	CAISDGQGSSPLHF
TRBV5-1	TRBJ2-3	CASSLAGTDTQYF
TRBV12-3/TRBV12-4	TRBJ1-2	CASSRTGNYGYTF
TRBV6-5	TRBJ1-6	CASRYTNNSPLHF
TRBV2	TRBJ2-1	CASSEGAGVFYNEQFF
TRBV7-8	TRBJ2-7	CASSIYRTGSRGVYF
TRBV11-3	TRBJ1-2	CASSLGGSRGPGGYTF
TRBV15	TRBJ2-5	CATSRERAGLRGETQYF
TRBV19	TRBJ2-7	CASSSGTGLNYEQYF
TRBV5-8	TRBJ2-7	CASSLGGTGSYEQYF